This TCR beta chain is from a study of blood T cell repertoires in COVID-19. About the study: Sites in the United States, Italy and Spain provided acute and convalescent COVID-19 samples.

The authors' processing: Amplifying reference gene primers gave estimates of nucleated cell counts. TCRdb's copy holds only in-frame clones and misses some; the assay was immunoSEQ multiplex PCR. V, J and clone size reflect that table, while D and trimming were determined from the DNA. The sample consists of about 230,000 clones, around nine tenths of them appearing once. This clone was seen once. V was cut by 6 bases and J by 0 bases, with 16 bases left in between. This CDR3 contains 16 residues. The V gene's germline CDR1 is SGHTA and CDR2 FQGTGA. The sequencing sample was made of peripheral blood. This chain links TRBV7-3 with TRBJ2-3, with D possibly being TRBD2 (6 bases). The sequence was collected from an older woman with acute or convalescent COVID-19. The CDR3 nucleotides are TGTGCCAGCAGTCCATACTTGGGACTGAGCACAGATACGCAGTATTTT. It encodes CASSPYLGLSTDTQYF. Combining the CDR3 with reference TRBV7-3 and TRBJ2-3 gives the whole variable domain GAGVSQTPSNKVTEKGKYVELRCDPISGHTALYWYRQSLGQGPEFLIYFQGTGAADDSGLPNDRFFAVRPEGSVSTLKIQRTERGDSAVYLCASSPYLGLSTDTQYFGPGTRLTVL.